This note documents a single T cell receptor beta chain sequence. Germline V lookup: CDR1 KGHSH, CDR2 LQKENI. J lost 8 bases, V lost 3 bases, and 7 bases had no gene match. CDR3 length equals 15 residues. Symptom resolution, clearance, or two negative PCRs marked the recovered donors of Cohort 3. Produced via immunoSEQ multiplex PCR; TCRdb's table is partial and in-frame only. The table includes 350,000 to 450,000 clones, 83% detected once. This sample stems from a study of blood T cell repertoires in COVID-19. About the research overall: Nucleic acid was either cDNA or gDNA, and it came from T cells, B-cell-depleted T cells, or PBMCs.

The chain links TRBV18 to TRBJ1-6; 7 nucleotides match TRBD1. The sequence derives from a woman aged 45-65 years who had recovered from COVID-19. The sequenced sample was PBMCs or T cells enriched from blood (not recorded which). CDR3 coding DNA: TGTGCCAGCTCACCCAGACAGGGCAATTATTCACCCCTCCACTTT. This translates into CASSPRQGNYSPLHF. Combining the CDR3 with reference TRBV18 and TRBJ1-6 gives the whole variable domain NAGVMQNPRHLVRRRGQEARLRCSPMKGHSHVYWYRQLPEEGLKFMVYLQKENIIDESGMPKERFSAEFPKEGPSILRIQQVVRGDSAAYFCASSPRQGNYSPLHFGNGTRLTVT.